These 22 T cell receptor beta chains came from one sample sequenced in a study of control samples from healthy donors and cancer patients. The assay was immunoSEQ multiplex PCR, and TCRdb's table has in-frame clones only and misses some. The repertoire holds thousands of clones, with about 91% as singletons. Sequences were obtained from PBMCs. These receptors were taken from a man aged 60 to 75 with colorectal cancer.

This clone was observed a single time. The chain links TRBV27 to TRBJ1-6; 7 bases map to TRBD1. Germline values: CDR1 MNHEY, CDR2 SMNVEV (reference sequence). Unmatched junction bases numbered 13, after V lost 7 bases and J lost 10 bases. CDR3 length: 15 residues. The CDR3 region has the DNA TGTGCCAGCACCCCAGGGGGGGTCCTCCAATCACCCCTCCACTTT. Translating gives CASTPGGVLQSPLHF.

This chain uses TRBV2 with TRBJ1-5; D call uncertain. The germline gives CDR1 SNHLY, CDR2 FYNNEI. The CDR3 is made up of 12 amino acids. V lost 5 bases and J lost 6, with 8 bases in between. In DNA, the CDR3 is TGTGCCAGCAGTTCTGACTTTCAGCCCCAGCATTTT. It encodes CASSSDFQPQHF.

This clone was detected only once. This rearrangement joins TRBV23-1 to TRBJ2-3; 7 bases match TRBD2. TRBV23-1 is an ORF for which the function is uncertain. There are 19 residues in the CDR3. The J segment lost 2 bases and the V segment lost 9 bases, leaving 23 bases of the junction unmatched. The CDR3 DNA reads as TGCGCCAGGTTTCGGGGGGAATCAACCGACTACCTTTTCACAGATACGCAGTATTTT. This codes for CARFRGESTDYLFTDTQYF.

The chain combines TRBV6-2 or TRBV6-3 with TRBJ2-5; D call uncertain. Germline assignment: CDR1 MNHEY and CDR2 SVGEGT. Trimming left V 1 base short and J 1 base short, with 22 bases between. The CDR3 length is 19 residues. The CDR3 DNA reads TGTGCCAGCAGTTACTTAATTTCCTCAATGGCAGAAATCCAAGAGACCCAGTACTTC. It yields the protein CASSYLISSMAEIQETQYF.

This chain connects TRBV5-4 to TRBJ1-1; D is unresolved. Trimming took 4 bases from V and 3 from J, leaving 16 bases between them. The CDR3 sequence is 15 residues long. The germline gives CDR1 SGHNT, CDR2 YYREEE (reference sequence). CDR3 loop: CASSPTAVQDTEAFF. The CDR3, as DNA: TGTGCCAGCAGCCCCACAGCCGTTCAAGACACTGAAGCTTTCTTT.

The chain recombines TRBV30 with TRBJ1-1; D gene ambiguous. The V gene's germline CDR1 is GTSNPN and CDR2 SVGIG (reference sequence). The length of the CDR3 is 14 residues. With 0 bases removed from V and 4 bases from J, the gap between germline ends came to 12 bases. CDR3 loop: CAWSVSAAGTEAFF. CDR3 nucleotide sequence: TGTGCCTGGAGTGTATCCGCGGCAGGCACTGAAGCTTTCTTT.

This chain joins TRBV4-1 and TRBJ2-7; D remains unclear. CDR1 and CDR2 (germline): MGHRA, YSYEKL. CDR3 length: 14 amino acids. Between the trimmed V and J ends, which lost 1 base and 3 bases, there was a span of 10 bases. CDR3 coding DNA: TGCGCCAGCAGCCAAGTTGCGTTCGGCTACGAGCAGTACTTC. Protein: CASSQVAFGYEQYF.

The V gene is TRBV11-2, the J gene TRBJ2-6; 7 nucleotides align to TRBD1. The CDR3 spans 19 residues. In germline, CDR1 is SGHAT, CDR2 FQNNGV. The J segment lost 7 bases and the V segment lost 5 bases, leaving 20 bases of the junction unmatched. DNA of the CDR3: TGTGCCAGCAGCGGATGGGACAGAGTGAAAACTCTGGGAGCCAACGTCCTGACTTTC. Protein product: CASSGWDRVKTLGANVLTF.

The chain employs TRBV6-5 and TRBJ1-5, with 7 bases identical to TRBD1. The ends lost 4 bases at V and 6 bases at J; junction bases unmatched: 6. From germline, CDR1 is MNHEY and CDR2 SVGAGI. This CDR3 region has 14 residues. CDR3: CASSSTGMGQPQHF. CDR3 DNA: TGTGCCAGCAGTTCGACAGGGATGGGTCAGCCCCAGCATTTT.

The chain has TRBV5-1 and TRBJ1-3; no definite D call. CDR1 and CDR2 from the germline V gene are SGHRS and YFSETQ. CDR3 length equals 16 residues. Trimming shortened V by 0 bases and J by 0 bases, and 10 bases separated the two germline ends. The CDR3 loop reads CASSLGESYSGNTIYF. DNA for the CDR3: TGCGCCAGCAGCTTGGGGGAAAGCTACTCTGGAAACACCATATATTTT.

The V gene is TRBV3-1 (or the pseudogene TRBV3-2), the J gene TRBJ2-7, with a possible D match to TRBD1 (6 bases). This CDR3 comprises 15 residues. CDR1 LGHDT and CDR2 YNNKEL come from the germline V gene (reference sequence). V was cut by 1 base and J by 5 bases, with 15 bases left in between. The CDR3 DNA reads TGTGCCAGCAGCCAAGGATTAGGACAGTACAACGAGCAGTACTTC. It specifies CASSQGLGQYNEQYF.

This clone was seen only once. The rearrangement uses TRBV19 and TRBJ2-1; 10 positions agree with TRBD2. The CDR3 length is 16 residues. Germline values: CDR1 LNHDA, CDR2 SQIVND (reference sequence). Trimming at V came to 7 bases and at J to 1 base, leaving 7 bases not matched to a gene. CDR3 residues: CASTPSGGGSYNEQFF. CDR3 DNA: TGTGCCAGTACTCCTAGCGGGGGCGGATCCTACAATGAGCAGTTCTTC.

This clone was detected only once. This chain joins TRBV19 and TRBJ2-7; TRBD1 matches at 7 bases. From germline, CDR1 is LNHDA and CDR2 SQIVND (reference sequence). This CDR3 comprises 14 residues. V lost 4 bases and J lost 2; bases outside the gene matches: 5. CDR3 residues: CASSTPGQTYEQYF. The CDR3 nucleotides read TGTGCCAGTAGTACTCCGGGACAGACCTACGAGCAGTACTTC.

V and J are TRBV19 and TRBJ1-5; TRBD1 aligns across 7 bases. Losses at the gene ends were 6 bases for V and 7 bases for J; bases not matched to a gene: 12. CDR3 length: 15 residues. The germline V gene has CDR1 LNHDA and CDR2 SQIVND (reference sequence). The CDR3 reads CASRSGVRGEQPQHF. The CDR3 bases are TGTGCCAGTAGGTCGGGCGTCAGGGGGGAACAGCCCCAGCATTTT.

The chain has TRBV19 and TRBJ2-1, with D unclear. In germline, CDR1 is LNHDA, CDR2 SQIVND (reference sequence). V was pared by 6 bases and J by 6 bases, with 12 bases between. The CDR3 contains 13 residues. In DNA form, the CDR3 reads TGTGCCAGTAGCGAGACTGAGATCAATGAGCAGTTCTTC. Protein product: CASSETEINEQFF.

This CDR3 reads CATSDLKINTGELFF. The CDR3 region has the DNA TGTGCCACCAGTGACCTAAAGATTAACACCGGGGAGCTGTTTTTT. The chain has TRBV24-1 and TRBJ2-2; D gene unclear. This CDR3 is 15 amino acids long. Germline V gene sequence: CDR1 KGHDR, CDR2 SFDVKD. V was shortened by 4 bases and J by 2 bases, with 10 bases between the two germline ends.

This chain uses TRBV5-1 with TRBJ2-2; 10 bases fit TRBD2. V lost 3 bases, J lost 6 bases, and 11 bases stayed unmatched. There are 17 residues in the CDR3. The germline CDR1 and CDR2 sequences are SGHRS and YFSETQ. The CDR3 DNA is TGCGCCAGCAGCTACCGGGGATTAGCGGGGGGCGCCGGGGAGCTGTTTTTT. Amino acids: CASSYRGLAGGAGELFF.

The chain couples TRBV7-9 to TRBJ2-1; 7 nucleotides line up with TRBD2. This CDR3 spans 15 amino acids. Trimming at V came to 5 bases and at J to 7 bases, leaving 11 bases not matched to a gene. The germline V gene encodes CDR1 SEHNR and CDR2 FQNEAQ (reference sequence). Written as DNA, the CDR3 is TGTGCCAGCAGCGGCAAGCGGGGCCCATTGAATGAGCAGTTCTTC. Residues: CASSGKRGPLNEQFF.

The table lists this clone with a few counts. The CDR3 DNA follows: TGCGCCAGCAGCGCCCCACCGGGACAAAGGCGCGGCTACACCTTC. Its translation is CASSAPPGQRRGYTF. J is TRBJ1-2 and V is TRBV4-1, with D perhaps matching TRBD1 (6 bases). The CDR3 sequence is 15 residues long. Germline values: CDR1 MGHRA, CDR2 YSYEKL. Trimming shortened V by 5 bases and J by 8 bases, and 21 bases separated the two germline ends.

J is TRBJ2-3 and V is TRBV6-5; D gene uncertain. V dropped 6 bases and J dropped 5 bases, with 15 bases sitting between them. The germline V gene has CDR1 MNHEY and CDR2 SVGAGI. The CDR3 is made up of 14 amino acids. CDR3 nucleotide sequence: TGTGCCAGCAGCGGCCATCCTAACGGAGATACGCAGTATTTT. Translated, it gives CASSGHPNGDTQYF.

This chain links TRBV7-9 with TRBJ1-3; no clear D gene. Germline lookup yields CDR1 SEHNR and CDR2 FQNEAQ (reference sequence). V lost 2 bases, J lost 0 bases, and 14 bases lay in between. The CDR3 loop spans 17 amino acids. The CDR3 DNA is TGTGCCAGCAGCTTACGAATTGTAGGGAGCTCTGGAAACACCATATATTTT. Its translation: CASSLRIVGSSGNTIYF.

This clone was recorded only once. The chain combines TRBV28 with TRBJ2-7; D is uncertain. V gave up 3 bases and J gave up 0 bases, with 15 bases separating them. Germline V lookup: CDR1 MDHEN, CDR2 SYDVKM. The CDR3 runs to 16 residues. The CDR3 nucleotides are TGTGCCAGCAGTTTTCCCCTCTGGAAGAGCTCCTACGAGCAGTACTTC. This gives the protein CASSFPLWKSSYEQYF. Full variable domain (missing parts from reference TRBV28 and TRBJ2-7): DVKVTQSSRYLVKRTGEKVFLECVQDMDHENMFWYRQDPGLGLRLIYFSYDVKMKEKGDIPEGYSVSREKKERFSLILESASTNQTSMYLCASSFPLWKSSYEQYFGPGTRLTVT.